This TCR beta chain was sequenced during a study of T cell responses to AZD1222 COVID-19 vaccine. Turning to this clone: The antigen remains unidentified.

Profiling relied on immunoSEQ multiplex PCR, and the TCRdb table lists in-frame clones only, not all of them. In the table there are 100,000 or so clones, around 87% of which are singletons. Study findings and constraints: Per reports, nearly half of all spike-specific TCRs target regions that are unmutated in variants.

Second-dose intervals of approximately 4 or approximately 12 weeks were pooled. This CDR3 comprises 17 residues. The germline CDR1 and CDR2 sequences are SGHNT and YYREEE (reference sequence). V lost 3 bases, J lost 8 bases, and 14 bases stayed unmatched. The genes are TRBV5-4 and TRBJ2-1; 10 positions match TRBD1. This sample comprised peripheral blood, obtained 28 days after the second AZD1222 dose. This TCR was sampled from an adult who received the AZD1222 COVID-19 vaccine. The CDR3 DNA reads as TGTGCCAGCAGCTCTACCGGGACAGGGGACCTCTTTGATGAGCAGTTCTTC. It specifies CASSSTGTGDLFDEQFF. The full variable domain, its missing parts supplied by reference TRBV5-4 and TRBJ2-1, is ETGVTQSPTHLIKTRGQQVTLRCSSQSGHNTVSWYQQALGQGPQFIFQYYREEENGRGNFPPRFSGLQFPNYSSELNVNALELDDSALYLCASSSTGTGDLFDEQFFGPGTRLTVL.